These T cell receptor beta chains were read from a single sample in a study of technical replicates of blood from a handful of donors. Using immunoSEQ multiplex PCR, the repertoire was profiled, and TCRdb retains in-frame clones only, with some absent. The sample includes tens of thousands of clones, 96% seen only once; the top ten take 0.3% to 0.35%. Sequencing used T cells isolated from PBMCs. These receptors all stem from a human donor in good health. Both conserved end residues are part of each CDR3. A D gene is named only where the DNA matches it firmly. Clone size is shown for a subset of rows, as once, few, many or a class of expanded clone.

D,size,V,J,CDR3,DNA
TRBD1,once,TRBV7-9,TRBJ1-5,CASSLGGTVHFWDQPQHF,TGTGCCAGCAGCTTAGGCGGGACAGTTCACTTTTGGGATCAGCCCCAGCATTTT
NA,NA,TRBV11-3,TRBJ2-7,CASSLEYGGTAAEQYF,TGTGCCAGCAGCCTAGAATATGGCGGTACGGCCGCCGAGCAGTACTTC
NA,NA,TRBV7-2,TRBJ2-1,CASSLARAVEQFF,TGTGCCAGCAGCTTAGCGCGAGCGGTCGAGCAGTTCTTC
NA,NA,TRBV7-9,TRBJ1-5,CASSQGYQPQHF,TGTGCCAGCAGCCAGGGTTATCAGCCCCAGCATTTT
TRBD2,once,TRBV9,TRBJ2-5,CASSVEGLAGETQYF,TGTGCCAGCAGCGTAGAGGGTCTAGCGGGAGAGACCCAGTACTTC
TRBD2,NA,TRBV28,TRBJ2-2,CASTTPRVAGDTGELFF,TGTGCCAGCACCACCCCCCGGGTAGCGGGGGATACCGGGGAGCTGTTTTTT
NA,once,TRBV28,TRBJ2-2,CASSLGGFTGELFF,TGTGCCAGCAGTTTGGGAGGTTTCACCGGGGAGCTGTTTTTT
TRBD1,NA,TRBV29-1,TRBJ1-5,CSVAEYGTEHRQPQHF,TGCAGCGTTGCCGAATATGGGACAGAGCACCGCCAGCCCCAGCATTTT
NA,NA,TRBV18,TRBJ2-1,CASSPPNRDEQFF,TGTGCCAGCTCACCACCAAACAGGGATGAGCAGTTCTTC
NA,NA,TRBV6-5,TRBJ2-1,CASSLAQPYNEQFF,TGTGCCAGCAGTTTAGCGCAACCCTACAATGAGCAGTTCTTC
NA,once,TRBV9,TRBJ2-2,CASSSRAPHGLNTGELFF,TGTGCCAGCAGCTCCCGGGCCCCCCACGGACTGAACACCGGGGAGCTGTTTTTT
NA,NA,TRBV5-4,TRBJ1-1,CASSLQGMNTEAFF,TGTGCCAGCAGCTTGCAGGGGATGAACACTGAAGCTTTCTTT
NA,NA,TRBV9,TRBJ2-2,CASSVGQNTGELFF,TGTGCCAGCAGCGTAGGGCAGAACACCGGGGAGCTGTTTTTT
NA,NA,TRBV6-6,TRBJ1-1,CARSQGRDTEAFF,TGTGCCCGCAGTCAGGGTAGGGACACTGAAGCTTTCTTT
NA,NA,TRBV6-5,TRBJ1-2,CASSYSDRNYGYTF,TGTGCCAGCAGTTACTCGGACAGAAACTATGGCTACACCTTC
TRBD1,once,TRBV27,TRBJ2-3,CASSILLTGYADTQYF,TGTGCCAGCAGTATTCTTTTGACAGGGTACGCAGATACGCAGTATTTT
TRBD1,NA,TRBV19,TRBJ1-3,CASSFRGPRSGNTIYF,TGTGCCAGTAGTTTCAGGGGGCCAAGATCTGGAAACACCATATATTTT
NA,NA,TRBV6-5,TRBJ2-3,CASSYDRPPDTQYF,TGTGCCAGCAGTTACGACAGGCCCCCGGATACGCAGTATTTT
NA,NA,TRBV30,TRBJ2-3,CAWSDLGGGWFSRLDTQYF,TGTGCCTGGAGTGATTTAGGAGGGGGCTGGTTTAGTAGATTGGATACGCAGTATTTT
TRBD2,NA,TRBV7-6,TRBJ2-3,CASSLTSGYTDTQYF,TGTGCCAGCAGCTTAACTAGCGGTTACACAGATACGCAGTATTTT
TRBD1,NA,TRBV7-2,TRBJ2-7,CASSLEDRSYEQYF,TGTGCCAGCAGCTTAGAGGACAGGTCCTACGAGCAGTACTTC
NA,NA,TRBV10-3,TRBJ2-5,CAIRAGPSEETQYF,TGTGCCATCAGGGCGGGGCCATCGGAAGAGACCCAGTACTTC
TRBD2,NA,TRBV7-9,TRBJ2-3,CASSLGGGTPSTDTQYF,TGTGCCAGCAGCTTAGGCGGGGGTACTCCTAGCACAGATACGCAGTATTTT
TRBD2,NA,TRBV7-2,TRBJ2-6,CASSRSGGNSGANVLTF,TGTGCCAGCAGCCGCAGCGGGGGTAACTCTGGGGCCAACGTCCTGACTTTC
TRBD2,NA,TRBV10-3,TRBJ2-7,CAIAGLAGISYEQYF,TGTGCCATCGCAGGACTAGCGGGGATCTCCTACGAGCAGTACTTC
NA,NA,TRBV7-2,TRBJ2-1,CASSSSTTYSYNEQFF,TGTGCCAGCAGTAGCTCTACAACCTACTCCTACAATGAGCAGTTCTTC
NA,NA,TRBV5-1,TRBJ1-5,CASSLGVGGAQPQHF,TGCGCCAGCAGCTTGGGGGTGGGGGGGGCTCAGCCCCAGCATTTT
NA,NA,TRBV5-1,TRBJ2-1,CASSWRTTYNEQFF,TGCGCCAGCAGCTGGAGGACTACTTACAATGAGCAGTTCTTC
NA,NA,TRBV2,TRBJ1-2,CASTGDGGQRKGYTF,TGTGCCAGCACCGGGGATGGAGGGCAGAGGAAGGGCTACACCTTC